Here is one TCR beta chain with its context. The data originate from a study of blood T cell repertoires in COVID-19. Background on the study: The analysed material was cDNA or gDNA that came from T cells, B-cell-depleted T cells, or PBMCs.

Assay used: immunoSEQ multiplex PCR; TCRdb lists only in-frame clones, some missing. Among over 100,000 clones, roughly 84% were seen once, and the ten largest hold about 6.6%. The sequenced sample was peripheral blood. This clonotype was sampled from a woman aged 50 to 65 with acute or convalescent COVID-19.

CDR3 loop: CASSWTDYQPQHF. The DNA for the CDR3 is TGTGCCAGCAGTTGGACTGACTATCAGCCCCAGCATTTT. The V and J genes are TRBV28 and TRBJ1-5, with no clear D. The CDR3 is made up of 13 amino acids. Germline V CDR1 and CDR2: MDHEN, SYDVKM. V was pared by 4 bases and J by 5 bases, with 9 bases between.